Presented here are 7 T cell receptor beta chains from one specimen sequenced in a study of blood T cell repertoires in COVID-19. Measured with immunoSEQ multiplex PCR; TCRdb has only the in-frame clones, and not every one. The sample gives more than 50,000 clones, 85% of which show up once; approximately 20% is in the top ten. Sequencing was performed on peripheral blood. Receptors originate from a human donor in a cohort sampled during active COVID-19.

The J gene is TRBJ1-1, the V gene TRBV6-5, with a possible D match to TRBD1 (6 bases). V was trimmed by 6 bases and J by 3 bases, leaving 11 bases between them. The CDR3 sequence is 13 residues long. The germline gives CDR1 MNHEY, CDR2 SVGAGI. CDR3: CASSGGPDTEAFF. CDR3 coding DNA: TGTGCCAGCAGCGGGGGGCCGGACACTGAAGCTTTCTTT.

V gene TRBV30 combines with J gene TRBJ2-5, with D possibly TRBD2 on 5 matching bases. The ends were cut back, 4 bases at V and 1 base at J, with 7 bases in the middle. The CDR3 has 12 amino acids. The germline V gene encodes CDR1 GTSNPN and CDR2 SVGIG (reference sequence). CDR3 coding DNA: TGTGCCTGGACTACTAGCCAAGAGACCCAGTACTTC. Translated, it gives CAWTTSQETQYF. The full variable domain, rest sourced from reference TRBV30 and TRBJ2-5, is SQTIHQWPATLVQPVGSPLSLECTVEGTSNPNLYWYRQAAGRGLQLLFYSVGIGQISSEVPQNLSASRPQDRQFILSSKKLLLSDSGFYLCAWTTSQETQYFGPGTRLLVL.

The chain combines TRBV20-1 with TRBJ2-3, with 11 bases identical to TRBD2. After removal of 6 bases from V and 4 bases from J, the junction contained 9 bases not matched to a gene. The CDR3 covers 15 residues. Germline V lookup: CDR1 DFQATT, CDR2 SNEGSKA (reference sequence). The CDR3 here is CSASPGTSGSDTQYF. CDR3 bases: TGCAGTGCAAGTCCCGGGACTAGCGGATCAGATACGCAGTATTTT.

For the CDR3, the DNA is TGTGCCAGCAGCCCCGGACAGGGGGATATCTACGAGCAGTACTTC. Protein: CASSPGQGDIYEQYF. V and J are TRBV9 and TRBJ2-7; 10 nucleotides match TRBD1. The CDR3 contains 15 residues. CDR1 and CDR2 (germline): SGDLS, YYNGEE. J lost 3 bases, V lost 4 bases, and 7 bases had no gene match. Supplemented by reference TRBV9 and TRBJ2-7, the full variable domain reads DSGVTQTPKHLITATGQRVTLRCSPRSGDLSVYWYQQSLDQGLQFLIQYYNGEERAKGNILERFSAQQFPDLHSELNLSSLELGDSALYFCASSPGQGDIYEQYFGPGTRLTVT.

CDR3 coding DNA: TGTGCCAGCTCACCGGAACAGGGACCCTACGAGCAGTACTTC. This gives the protein CASSPEQGPYEQYF. The chain uses TRBV18 and TRBJ2-7, with D possibly being TRBD1 (6 bases). Looked up from germline, CDR1 is KGHSH and CDR2 is LQKENI. The CDR3 is 14 residues long. Trimming took 3 bases from V and 2 from J, leaving 11 bases between them.

V usage is TRBV6-2 or TRBV6-3 and J usage is TRBJ1-2, with 11 bases aligning to TRBD1. Germline V gene sequence: CDR1 MNHEY, CDR2 SVGEGT. The CDR3 totals 15 residues. J lost 7 bases, V lost 5 bases, and 9 bases had no gene match. In DNA form, the CDR3 reads TGTGCCAGCAGTACTCGGGACAGGGGGATTGGTGGCTACACCTTC. As protein: CASSTRDRGIGGYTF.

The gene calls are TRBV18 and TRBJ1-1, with D perhaps TRBD1 (5 bases). Trimming cost V 5 bases and J 0 bases, with 13 bases left between them. The CDR3 is 15 residues long. Germline loops: CDR1 KGHSH, CDR2 LQKENI. The CDR3 DNA is TGTGCCAGCTCAGGAGGGGCGTCGATGAACACTGAAGCTTTCTTT. Residues: CASSGGASMNTEAFF.